Presented here are 25 T cell receptor beta chains from one specimen sequenced in a study of blood T cell repertoires in COVID-19. The table came from immunoSEQ multiplex PCR; TCRdb's copy has only in-frame clones and leaves some out. Of 100,000 to 150,000 clones listed, approximately 80% were seen once; the top ten hold about 3.8%. Sequencing was done on a sample of peripheral blood. The receptors were gathered from a woman in her forties or fifties with acute or convalescent COVID-19.

The CDR3 is CASSARLAGDNEQFF. Here the CDR3 DNA reads TGTGCCAGCAGCGCCCGACTAGCGGGAGATAATGAGCAGTTCTTC. The rearrangement links TRBV9 to TRBJ2-1; 12 bases match TRBD2. V trimming: 3 bases; J trimming: 7 bases; junction bases outside the gene matches: 5. The CDR3 covers 15 residues. The V gene's germline CDR1 is SGDLS and CDR2 YYNGEE.

This sequence joins TRBV28 and TRBJ1-5; 9 bases match TRBD1. Germline assignment: CDR1 MDHEN and CDR2 SYDVKM. This CDR3 has 15 amino acids. The V gene end was trimmed by 2 bases and the J gene end by 6 bases; junction bases not matched to a gene: 5. The CDR3 reads CASSLGQGFRQPQHF. Here the CDR3 DNA reads TGTGCCAGCAGTTTAGGACAGGGGTTTCGTCAGCCCCAGCATTTT.

This clone was found once. The chain combines TRBV7-9 with TRBJ2-5, with 10 bases lining up with TRBD2. The germline gives CDR1 SEHNR, CDR2 FQNEAQ (reference sequence). With V trimmed by 5 bases and J by 1 base, 7 bases remained unmatched. The CDR3 totals 16 residues. The CDR3 region is CASSPRTSGIQETQYF. CDR3 nucleotides: TGTGCCAGCAGCCCCCGGACTAGCGGAATCCAAGAGACCCAGTACTTC.

The chain recombines TRBV29-1 with TRBJ2-1, with a tentative D call TRBD2 (6 bases). Germline V lookup: CDR1 SQVTM, CDR2 ANQGSEA. This CDR3 spans 12 amino acids. V was pared by 6 bases and J by 7 bases, with 13 bases between. The CDR3 loop reads CSVGTLPNEQFF. The CDR3 bases are TGCAGCGTGGGGACTTTACCTAATGAGCAGTTCTTC.

The genes are TRBV15 and TRBJ2-1; possibly TRBD1 for D (7 bases). The CDR3 contains 19 residues. Trimming removed 5 bases at V and 4 bases at J, with 27 bases between. The germline V gene encodes CDR1 LNHNV and CDR2 YYDKDF (reference sequence). As DNA, the CDR3 is TGTGCCACCAGCGGACCGAGCACTAGGGGGCTAGCGCTTTACAATGAGCAGTTCTTC. It is translated as CATSGPSTRGLALYNEQFF.

This chain connects TRBV19 to TRBJ1-5; perhaps TRBD1 as D (5 bases). CDR1 is LNHDA, CDR2 SQIVND, per germline (reference sequence). The CDR3 covers 14 residues. Trimming shortened V by 7 bases and J by 2 bases, and 12 bases separated the two germline ends. Here the CDR3 reads CASTRQGGNQPQHF. Written as DNA, the CDR3 is TGTGCCAGTACTCGGCAGGGTGGCAATCAGCCCCAGCATTTT.

The chain combines TRBV5-1 with TRBJ2-5; 8 positions match TRBD1. J was trimmed by 5 bases and V by 5 bases; bases with no gene match: 8. The CDR3 consists of 14 residues. CDR1 and CDR2 (germline): SGHRS, YFSETQ. The CDR3 reads CASSFGQGGETQYF. CDR3 DNA sequence: TGCGCCAGCAGTTTTGGACAGGGCGGGGAGACCCAGTACTTC.

In this sample, this clone turned up a few times. Additional DNA sequences in this sample encode the identical CDR3. This rearrangement joins TRBV3-1 (or the pseudogene TRBV3-2) to TRBJ1-2, with no clear D. This CDR3 region has 12 residues. V shed 1 base and J shed 5 bases, with 5 bases lying between them. Germline CDR1 and CDR2: LGHDT and YNNKEL (reference sequence). The CDR3 nucleotides are TGTGCCAGCAGCCAAGTTGCGTATGGCTACACCTTC. It codes for CASSQVAYGYTF.

This clone was observed once. The J gene is TRBJ1-4, the V gene TRBV30, with D tentatively TRBD1 (5 bases). CDR3 length: 14 amino acids. Trimming left V 6 bases short and J 7 bases short, with 18 bases between. CDR1 is GTSNPN and CDR2 is SVGIG in the germline V gene (reference sequence). The CDR3 DNA is TGTGCCTGTACCCGAGCGGAGGGGAGTGAAAAACTGTTTTTT. Translation gives CACTRAEGSEKLFF. Full variable domain (missing parts from reference TRBV30 and TRBJ1-4): SQTIHQWPATLVQPVGSPLSLECTVEGTSNPNLYWYRQAAGRGLQLLFYSVGIGQISSEVPQNLSASRPQDRQFILSSKKLLLSDSGFYLCACTRAEGSEKLFFGSGTQLSVL.

The genes are TRBV3-1 (or the pseudogene TRBV3-2) and TRBJ2-3; TRBD1 is a possible D gene (6 bases). The germline gives CDR1 LGHDT, CDR2 YNNKEL (reference sequence). Deletions cut 2 bases from V and 2 bases from J, with 8 bases between. This CDR3 contains 14 residues. In DNA, the CDR3 is TGTGCCAGCAGCCAACGGGACAACACAGATACGCAGTATTTT. Its protein is CASSQRDNTDTQYF.

This clone was found a few times. The chain joins TRBV19 to TRBJ1-1, with 9 bases lining up with TRBD1. The CDR3 has 15 amino acids. CDR1 and CDR2 from the germline V gene are LNHDA and SQIVND (reference sequence). The trim removed 5 bases at V and 4 bases at J, leaving 8 bases unmatched. CDR3: CASSPRQGGFTEAFF. CDR3 bases: TGTGCCAGTAGTCCCCGACAGGGGGGTTTCACTGAAGCTTTCTTT. The entire variable domain, with the rest obtained from reference TRBV19 and TRBJ1-1, is as follows: DGGITQSPKYLFRKEGQNVTLSCEQNLNHDAMYWYRQDPGQGLRLIYYSQIVNDFQKGDIAEGYSVSREKKESFPLTVTSAQKNPTAFYLCASSPRQGGFTEAFFGQGTRLTVV.

This chain uses TRBV30 with TRBJ2-3; TRBD2 agrees at 9 bases. CDR1 and CDR2 (germline): GTSNPN, SVGIG (reference sequence). Trimming removed 1 base from V and 5 bases from J; junction bases left unmatched: 4. The CDR3 has 14 residues. The CDR3 protein is CAWSGLAAGDTQYF. CDR3 DNA: TGTGCCTGGAGTGGACTAGCGGCGGGAGATACGCAGTATTTT.

This chain links TRBV4-2 with TRBJ2-5; weak D call: TRBD1 (6 bases). CDR3 length equals 16 residues. V lost 2 bases and J lost 4, with 17 bases in between. Germline lookup yields CDR1 LGHNA and CDR2 YNFKEQ. CDR3 nucleotides: TGTGCCAGCAGCCAACAGAACAGGGCCGGGTCAGAGACCCAGTACTTC. Its protein is CASSQQNRAGSETQYF.

This clone appeared a few times. CDR3 amino acids: CASERGVLETQYF. CDR3 nucleotides: TGTGCCAGCGAACGGGGGGTTTTGGAGACCCAGTACTTC. This chain connects TRBV7-9 to TRBJ2-5; 7 bases are a match to TRBD2. Germline lookup yields CDR1 SEHNR and CDR2 FQNEAQ (reference sequence). The ends lost 8 bases at V and 5 bases at J; junction bases unmatched: 8. The CDR3 extends over 13 amino acids.

This clone was recorded many times. This sample also contains other DNA sequences that code for the same CDR3. The chain couples TRBV6-5 to TRBJ1-5; 8 bases are a match to TRBD1. The junction had 5 bases not matched to a gene; V was cut back by 6 bases and J by 4 bases. This CDR3 has 14 amino acids. The V gene's germline CDR1 is MNHEY and CDR2 SVGAGI. The CDR3 sequence: CASRRTGRNQPQHF. CDR3 nucleotides: TGTGCCAGCAGACGGACAGGGAGGAATCAGCCCCAGCATTTT.

V usage is TRBV20-1 and J usage is TRBJ1-1; 9 nucleotides align to TRBD1. CDR3 length equals 15 residues. Germline loops: CDR1 DFQATT, CDR2 SNEGSKA (reference sequence). The ends lost 3 bases at V and 1 base at J; junction bases unmatched: 6. The CDR3 sequence is CSASDRGLRNTEAFF. CDR3 DNA sequence: TGCAGTGCTAGTGACAGGGGGTTAAGGAACACTGAAGCTTTCTTT.

V and J are TRBV2 and TRBJ2-1, with TRBD1 matching 7 bases. The length of the CDR3 is 16 residues. Germline CDR1 is SNHLY and CDR2 is FYNNEI. V shed 6 bases and J 2 bases; nucleotides not matched to a gene: 10. This chain's CDR3 is CASSNTRTGAYNEQFF. CDR3 bases: TGTGCCAGCAGCAACACCCGGACAGGCGCCTACAATGAGCAGTTCTTC.

V is TRBV21-1 and J is TRBJ1-2; the listed D gene, TRBD1, was not tested against the DNA. TRBV21-1 constitutes a pseudogene. This CDR3 contains 14 residues. DNA of the CDR3: TGTGCCAGCAGCTTCCGGGACAGGGTCTATGGCTACACCTTC. Translated, it gives CASSFRDRVYGYTF.

The chain employs TRBV3-1 (or the pseudogene TRBV3-2) and TRBJ2-3, with a weak D call TRBD2 (6 bases). The CDR3 length is 17 residues. Germline CDR1 and CDR2: LGHDT and YNNKEL (reference sequence). The V and J ends lost 2 bases and 0 bases respectively, with 15 bases between them. CDR3: CASSQSPGLESTDTQYF. The CDR3 DNA reads as TGTGCCAGCAGCCAATCCCCGGGACTGGAAAGCACAGATACGCAGTATTTT.

The chain combines TRBV2 with TRBJ1-5; 10 nucleotides line up with TRBD1. Germline V lookup: CDR1 SNHLY, CDR2 FYNNEI. The CDR3 has 16 amino acids. Germline trimming cut 7 bases from V and 7 bases from J; bases unmatched to any gene: 13. CDR3 nucleotides: TGTGCCAGCACCCACACGGGGTCGGGACAGGGGCAGCCCCAGCATTTT. Translation gives CASTHTGSGQGQPQHF.

This clone was seen just once. The chain carries TRBV6-4 and TRBJ2-1; 15 bases are shared with TRBD2. The CDR3 sequence is 16 residues long. Germline V gene lookup returns CDR1 MRHNA and CDR2 SNTAGT. Trimming took 4 bases from V and 9 from J; bases not matched to a gene: 7. The CDR3 DNA reads as TGTGCCAGCAGTGCCGGGACTAGCGGGAGGAAGGTTGAGCAGTTCTTC. Amino acids: CASSAGTSGRKVEQFF.

The DNA of the CDR3 is TGCGCCAGCAGCTTGGACGGGACAATCACAGATACGCAGTATTTT. This sequence encodes CASSLDGTITDTQYF. V gene TRBV5-1 combines with J gene TRBJ2-3; TRBD1 might be the D (6 bases). V lost 0 bases and J lost 2, with 10 bases in between. This CDR3 comprises 15 residues. CDR1 is SGHRS and CDR2 is YFSETQ in the germline V gene.

The CDR3 bases are TGCGCCAGCAGCCAAGAAGGATCTAGCGGGGGCTCCAATGAGCAGTTCTTC. Its translation: CASSQEGSSGGSNEQFF. J is TRBJ2-1 and V is TRBV4-1, with 10 nucleotides matching TRBD2. With 0 bases clipped from V and 6 bases from J, the junction kept 8 bases outside the gene matches. Germline CDR1 and CDR2: MGHRA and YSYEKL. The CDR3 covers 17 residues.

This clone was found once. V usage is TRBV30 and J usage is TRBJ1-2, with 8 bases identical to TRBD1. V gave up 6 bases and J gave up 8 bases; unmatched junction bases: 14. This CDR3 region has 14 residues. Germline assignment: CDR1 GTSNPN and CDR2 SVGIG (reference sequence). CDR3 nucleotides: TGTGCCTGCCGGAAGCCGGACAGGGAAGGCGGCTACACCTTC. This encodes CACRKPDREGGYTF.

The chain joins TRBV15 to TRBJ2-7; 10 positions agree with TRBD2. Germline V CDR1 and CDR2: LNHNV, YYDKDF (reference sequence). The CDR3 is 15 amino acids. Trimming removed 5 bases from V and 1 base from J; junction bases left unmatched: 5. CDR3 sequence: CATSPPLAGSYEQYF. The CDR3 nucleotides read TGTGCCACCAGCCCACCACTAGCGGGGTCCTACGAGCAGTACTTC. Together with reference TRBV15 and TRBJ2-7, the CDR3 gives the full variable domain: DAMVIQNPRYQVTQFGKPVTLSCSQTLNHNVMYWYQQKSSQAPKLLFHYYDKDFNNEADTPDNFQSRRPNTSFCFLDIRSPGLGDTAMYLCATSPPLAGSYEQYFGPGTRLTVT.